A selection of T cell receptor beta chains follows, all from one sample in a study of T cell responses to AZD1222 COVID-19 vaccine. TCRdb's copy holds only in-frame clones and misses some; the assay was immunoSEQ multiplex PCR. The profile covers 120,000 or so clones, with more than 70% appearing a single time and less than 6% taken by the ten largest. The sequences come from peripheral blood, collected on day 0 of AZD1222 vaccination. Receptors originate from an adult in good health. The CDR3 runs from the conserved cysteine through the conserved F or W. A D gene is named only where the DNA matches it firmly.

d_gene	v_gene	j_gene	CDR3aa	CDR3nt
NA	TRBV11-2	TRBJ2-1	CASSSQGGAQFF	TGTGCCAGCAGCTCACAGGGTGGAGCTCAGTTCTTC
TRBD1	TRBV5-3	TRBJ1-4	CARSEDREEERERNEKLFF	TGTGCCAGAAGCGAGGACAGGGAGGAGGAGAGAGAACGGAATGAAAAACTGTTTTTT
NA	TRBV11-3	TRBJ1-1	CASSPNRQTEAFF	TGTGCCAGCAGCCCAAATCGACAGACTGAAGCTTTCTTT
NA	TRBV7-2	TRBJ1-2	CASSLDGAGGRGYTF	TGTGCCAGCAGCTTAGACGGGGCGGGGGGCCGTGGCTACACCTTC
TRBD1	TRBV7-2	TRBJ2-2	CASSVGQGGTGELFF	TGTGCCAGCAGCGTGGGACAGGGGGGTACCGGGGAGCTGTTTTTT
NA	TRBV29-1	TRBJ1-2	CSVDDGYTF	TGCAGCGTTGACGATGGCTACACCTTC
TRBD1	TRBV3-1/TRBV3-2	TRBJ1-4	CASSPRDRANEKLFF	TGTGCCAGCAGCCCTCGGGACAGGGCTAATGAAAAACTGTTTTTT
NA	TRBV2	TRBJ2-3	CASRTTDTQYF	TGTGCCAGCAGGACCACAGATACGCAGTATTTT
NA	TRBV7-8	TRBJ2-5	CASSLYGLQETQYF	TGTGCCAGCAGCTTATACGGCTTGCAAGAGACCCAGTACTTC
TRBD1	TRBV19	TRBJ1-5	CASSIGDVRTGVQPQHF	TGTGCCAGTAGTATAGGAGATGTGAGGACAGGGGTTCAGCCCCAGCATTTT